Below are 6 T cell receptor beta chains sequenced from a single sample in a study of molecular identifiers for immune sequencing clone quantification. Each CDR3 protein gets one entry after TCRdb re-called the PCR reads with MiXCR. The table has about 36,000 distinct CDR3 sequences, 18% seen once; the top ten hold roughly 7.3%. Sequenced: naive CD8+ T cells from blood, with Jurkat cell RNA spiked in. Subset reported: FACS-sorted CD8+CD4-CCR7+CD45RA+ naive T cells. These receptor sequences come from a human donor in good health. Some libraries in this study had Jurkat cell RNA spiked in.

This clonotype was recorded many times. The V and J genes are TRBV4-2 and TRBJ1-5; possibly TRBD1 for D (5 bases). The germline V and J ends were trimmed by 1 base and 5 bases, with 9 bases remaining between them. The germline V gene has CDR1 LGHNA and CDR2 YNFKEQ. CDR3 length: 14 residues. CDR3 DNA sequence: TGTGCCAGCAGCCAAGTGCAGGGTGATCAGCCCCAGCATTTT. Translation gives CASSQVQGDQPQHF.

This clonotype appeared many times. The chain carries TRBV5-1 and TRBJ2-7; TRBD1 matches 12 bases. J lost 4 bases, V lost 0 bases, and 8 bases had no gene match. The germline CDR1 and CDR2 sequences are SGHRS and YFSETQ. The CDR3 loop spans 17 amino acids. CDR3 nucleotides: TGCGCCAGCAGCTTGGACCCTCCGGGACAGGGGGCTTACGAGCAGTACTTC. Translation: CASSLDPPGQGAYEQYF.

This clonotype was recorded a few times. A read error may be the cause here, since a much bigger clone is one base away. The V gene is TRBV10-3, the J gene TRBJ2-5, with D tentatively TRBD2 (5 bases). Trimming left V 0 bases short and J 5 bases short, with 16 bases between. Germline CDR1 is ENHRY and CDR2 is SYGVKD. This CDR3 is built from 16 residues. Here the CDR3 reads CAISESLRGFPETQYF. The CDR3 DNA reads as TGTGCCATCAGTGAGTCTCTTCGGGGTTTTCCGGAGACCCAGTACTTC.

The sample holds many counts of this clonotype. The gene calls are TRBV5-1 and TRBJ2-1; possibly TRBD2 for D (5 bases). The CDR3 is 13 amino acids. V was trimmed by 4 bases and J by 6 bases, leaving 11 bases between them. From germline, CDR1 is SGHRS and CDR2 YFSETQ. This CDR3 reads CASSPEALNEQFF. CDR3 DNA: TGCGCCAGCAGCCCGGAGGCTCTCAATGAGCAGTTCTTC.

A remark on this clonotype: This sequence may be a read error, since a much larger clone differs from it by one base. The V gene is TRBV12-3 or TRBV12-4, the J gene TRBJ2-1; no firm D call. The CDR3 extends over 12 amino acids. V lost 3 bases and J 7 bases, leaving 7 bases between the germline ends. DNA of the CDR3: TGTGCCAGCAGTTTCCCCCCGAATGAGCAGTTCTTC. Encoded protein: CASSFPPNEQFF.

This clonotype has at least ten counts. This rearrangement joins TRBV2 to TRBJ1-2; tentatively, D is TRBD1 (5 bases). Trimming removed 0 bases at V and 3 bases at J, with 17 bases between. Per germline, CDR1 SNHLY and CDR2 FYNNEI. The CDR3 loop spans 17 amino acids. The CDR3 loop is CASSEAGGRAVYYGYTF. As DNA, the CDR3 is TGTGCCAGCAGTGAAGCGGGGGGTAGGGCAGTCTACTATGGCTACACCTTC.